This T cell receptor (beta chain) was captured in a study of CD8 T cells in Susac syndrome. Roughly 0.45 to 1 ug RNA was reverse transcribed with random hexamers. Amplification of TCR beta CDR3 by immunoSEQ multiplex PCR spanned 54 Vbeta and 13 Jbeta. TCRdb redid the calling of the immunoSEQ multiplex PCR reads with MiXCR, one entry per CDR3 protein. The profile shows approximately 300,000 distinct CDR3 sequences, roughly 85% of them singletons. TCR beta sequencing was performed on blood CD8+ and CD4+ T cells. The multiple sclerosis controls were treatment-naive patients, and their relapsing-remitting disease was stable or active. In contrast to the negatively isolated CD8+ and CD4+ T cells, TEMRA cells were FACS-enriched. The CDR3 is made up of 15 amino acids. Trimming took off 0 bases at V and 13 bases at J, with 16 bases between the two ends. The germline CDR1 and CDR2 sequences are MNHEY and SVGEGT.

Material for sequencing was CD8+ T cells from PBMCs. This sequence was found in a human donor with multiple sclerosis. V gene TRBV6-2 or TRBV6-3 combines with J gene TRBJ2-6; D gene uncertain. CDR3 coding DNA: TGTGCCAGCAGTTACTCGATGGGGTATATAGGGGTCCTGACTTTC. It is translated as CASSYSMGYIGVLTF.